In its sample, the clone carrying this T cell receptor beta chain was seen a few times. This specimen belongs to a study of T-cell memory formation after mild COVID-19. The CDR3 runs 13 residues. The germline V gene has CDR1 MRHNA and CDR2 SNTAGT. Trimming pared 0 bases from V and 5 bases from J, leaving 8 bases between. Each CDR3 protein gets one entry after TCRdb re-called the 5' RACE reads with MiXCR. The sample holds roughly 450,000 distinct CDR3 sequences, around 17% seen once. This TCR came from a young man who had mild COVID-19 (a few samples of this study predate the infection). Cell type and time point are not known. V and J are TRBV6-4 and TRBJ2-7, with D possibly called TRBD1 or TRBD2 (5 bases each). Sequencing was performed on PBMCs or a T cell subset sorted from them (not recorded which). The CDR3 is CASSDSLGDEQYF. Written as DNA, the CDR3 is TGTGCCAGCAGTGACTCGTTGGGGGACGAGCAGTACTTC.